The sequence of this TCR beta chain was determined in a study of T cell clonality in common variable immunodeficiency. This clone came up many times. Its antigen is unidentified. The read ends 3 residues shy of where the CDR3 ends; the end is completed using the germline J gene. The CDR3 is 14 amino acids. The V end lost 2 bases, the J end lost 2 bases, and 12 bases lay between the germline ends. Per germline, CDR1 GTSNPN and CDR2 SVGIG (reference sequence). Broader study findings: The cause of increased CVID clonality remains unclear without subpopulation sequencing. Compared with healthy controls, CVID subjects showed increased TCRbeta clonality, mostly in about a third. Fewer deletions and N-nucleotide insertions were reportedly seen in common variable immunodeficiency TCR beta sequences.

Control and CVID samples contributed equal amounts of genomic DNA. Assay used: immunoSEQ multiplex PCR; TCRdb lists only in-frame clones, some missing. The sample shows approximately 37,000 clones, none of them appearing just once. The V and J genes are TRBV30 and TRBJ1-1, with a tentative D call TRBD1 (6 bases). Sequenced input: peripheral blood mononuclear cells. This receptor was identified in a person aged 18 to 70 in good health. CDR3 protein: CAWSTGFENTEAFF. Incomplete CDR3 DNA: TGTGCCTGGAGTACAGGGTTTGAAAACACTGAA.